The T cell receptor beta chain described here comes from a study of tumor-infiltrating lymphocytes in localized non-small cell lung cancer. General observations from the study: Not all patients were TCR sequenced, owing to tissue quantity.

Concerning this clone: No antigen is known for it.

Some clones are missing from TCRdb's copy, which holds only in-frame ones; the method was immunoSEQ multiplex PCR. The sample has 5,500 to 7,500 clones, approximately 66% seen once. This CDR3 has 15 amino acids. Trimming removed 2 bases from V and 4 bases from J; junction bases left unmatched: 3. Germline V lookup: CDR1 SGHTA, CDR2 FQGTGA. The sample taken for sequencing was uninvolved lung tissue not adjacent to the tumor. This chain links TRBV7-3 with TRBJ2-2, with TRBD2 identical over 8 bases. The sequence was obtained from a human donor with non-small cell lung cancer. CDR3 bases: TGTGCCAGCAGCTTACGTGCGGGGGGCACCGGGGAGCTGTTTTTT. Its translation is CASSLRAGGTGELFF.